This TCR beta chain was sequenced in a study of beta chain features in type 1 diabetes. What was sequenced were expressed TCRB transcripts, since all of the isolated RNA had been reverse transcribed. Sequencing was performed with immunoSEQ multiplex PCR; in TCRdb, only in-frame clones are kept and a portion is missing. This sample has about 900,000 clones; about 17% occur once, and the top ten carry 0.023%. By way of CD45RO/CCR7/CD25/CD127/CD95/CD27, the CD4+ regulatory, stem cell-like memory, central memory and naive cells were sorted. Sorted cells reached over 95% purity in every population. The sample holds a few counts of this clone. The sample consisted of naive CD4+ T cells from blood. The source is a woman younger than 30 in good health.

The CDR3 DNA is TGCGCCAGCAGCTCCGGACTAGCGCCCTACGAGCAGTACTTC. Its protein is CASSSGLAPYEQYF. The V gene is TRBV5-1, the J gene TRBJ2-7; the match to TRBD2 covers 9 bases. V was clipped by 3 bases and J by 2 bases; unmatched bases: 3. The CDR3 spans 14 residues. Germline CDR1 SGHRS, CDR2 YFSETQ. Variable domain in full (rest from reference TRBV5-1 and TRBJ2-7): KAGVTQTPRYLIKTRGQQVTLSCSPISGHRSVSWYQQTPGQGLQFLFEYFSETQRNKGNFPGRFSGRQFSNSRSEMNVSTLELGDSALYLCASSSGLAPYEQYFGPGTRLTVT.